A single T cell receptor beta chain is shown here with its context. Its antigen remains unknown. This sample stems from a study of T cell responses to AZD1222 COVID-19 vaccine. The study, taken as a whole, reports: The donors showed a predominance of white British ancestry and of females, with possible underestimation of clonal diversity.

Trimming cost V 0 bases and J 7 bases, with 8 bases left between them. The CDR3 length is 13 residues. Germline V lookup: CDR1 SGHRS, CDR2 YFSETQ. Libraries were prepared by immunoSEQ multiplex PCR; TCRdb keeps only in-frame clonotypes and omits some of them. Seen here are 140,000 to 150,000 clones, roughly 91% observed once, and the top ten hold roughly 2%. The J gene is TRBJ1-5, the V gene TRBV5-1; unclear D gene. The TCR comes from an adult who received the AZD1222 COVID-19 vaccine. The sequencing used peripheral blood, collected 28 days after the second AZD1222 dose. The CDR3: CASSLEGPQPQHF. CDR3 bases: TGCGCCAGCAGCTTGGAAGGGCCGCAGCCCCAGCATTTT.